This T cell receptor beta chain comes out of a study of identical twins. Study outcomes and limitations: There was an excess of low generation probability in the out-of-frame alpha sequences that twins shared. Twins showed weaker excess sharing in their beta out-of-frame sequences.

A universal primer site was added by template switching, and unique molecular identifiers were carried by the cDNA. TCRdb used MiXCR to reprocess the 5' RACE reads, holding one entry per CDR3 protein. The repertoire holds 1.5 million or so distinct CDR3 sequences, with about 32% as singletons. The length of the CDR3 is 13 residues. Trimming removed 6 bases at V and 12 bases at J, with 18 bases between. There were only healthy Caucasians among the donors. In regard to this clonotype: Its antigen is unknown.

The chain carries TRBV12-3 or TRBV12-4 and TRBJ2-1, with D unclear. Material for sequencing was cord blood. This TCR came from a newborn girl in good health. The chain's CDR3 is CASRPLAVPRQFF. The CDR3 coding sequence is TGTGCCAGCAGACCCTTGGCGGTCCCACGGCAGTTCTTC.